Given below is one TCR beta chain in context. The sample belongs to a study of blood T cell repertoires in COVID-19. Only in-frame clones appear in the TCRdb table, and some are missing; sequencing was by immunoSEQ multiplex PCR. The sample lists more than 95,000 clones, roughly 90% seen once, with 3.5% in the top ten. V dropped 8 bases and J dropped 0 bases, with 10 bases sitting between them. Germline loops: CDR1 MNHEY, CDR2 SVGAGI. The CDR3 extends over 13 amino acids. The material sequenced was peripheral blood. The TCR was taken from a woman aged 55-69 years with acute or convalescent COVID-19. The gene calls are TRBV6-5 and TRBJ1-2; no definite D call. CDR3 loop: CASGWASNYGYTF. The CDR3 nucleotides are TGTGCCAGCGGGTGGGCCTCTAACTATGGCTACACCTTC.